Below are 10 T cell receptor beta chains sequenced from a single sample in a study of blood T cell repertoires in COVID-19. Measured with immunoSEQ multiplex PCR; TCRdb has only the in-frame clones, and not every one. Of under 100,000 clones listed, approximately 89% are singletons. The specimen was peripheral blood. The receptors derive from a human donor in a cohort sampled during active COVID-19.

The rearrangement links TRBV5-1 to TRBJ1-6; 8 bases map to TRBD1. V dropped 0 bases and J dropped 8; count of bases not matched to a gene: 4. Germline V CDR1 and CDR2: SGHRS, YFSETQ. CDR3 size: 15 residues. The chain's CDR3 is CASSLAGQADSPLHF. CDR3 sequence (DNA): TGCGCCAGCAGCTTGGCGGGACAGGCCGATTCACCCCTCCACTTT. Full variable domain (rest looked up from reference TRBV5-1 and TRBJ1-6): KAGVTQTPRYLIKTRGQQVTLSCSPISGHRSVSWYQQTPGQGLQFLFEYFSETQRNKGNFPGRFSGRQFSNSRSEMNVSTLELGDSALYLCASSLAGQADSPLHFGNGTRLTVT.

The chain combines TRBV6-6 with TRBJ1-5; TRBD1 matches at 7 bases. Germline CDR1 reads MNHNY; CDR2 reads SVGAGI (reference sequence). The junction had 8 bases not matched to a gene; V was cut back by 6 bases and J by 3 bases. There are 15 residues in the CDR3. In DNA form, the CDR3 reads TGTGCCAGCAGACAGGGGACAGCTGCCAATCAGCCCCAGCATTTT. The encoded protein is CASRQGTAANQPQHF.

The rearrangement joins TRBV7-2 to TRBJ1-2; no clear D gene. V was clipped by 2 bases and J by 4 bases, with 11 bases between them. The CDR3 extends over 14 amino acids. In germline, CDR1 is SGHTA, CDR2 FQGNSA. The DNA for the CDR3 is TGTGCCAGCAGCTTAATAAGTGGCAGCTATGGCTACACCTTC. It encodes CASSLISGSYGYTF.

This clone was picked up a small number of times. The V gene is TRBV30, the J gene TRBJ2-7, with 8 positions matching TRBD1. CDR1 GTSNPN and CDR2 SVGIG come from the germline V gene (reference sequence). The CDR3 consists of 17 residues. The junction had 14 bases not matched to a gene; V was cut back by 0 bases and J by 4 bases. The CDR3 here is CAWSVLLGRQGLYEQYF. CDR3 nucleotides: TGTGCCTGGAGTGTACTCCTTGGAAGACAGGGGTTATACGAGCAGTACTTC.

This clone was found once. V gene TRBV5-1 combines with J gene TRBJ2-5; weak D call: TRBD2 (7 bases). Germline CDR1 is SGHRS and CDR2 is YFSETQ. V gave up 1 base and J gave up 1 base, with 11 bases separating them. The CDR3 consists of 15 residues. The CDR3 nucleotides read TGCGCCAGCAGCTTGAACGGGGGGCCCCAAGAGACCCAGTACTTC. This translates into CASSLNGGPQETQYF.

V is TRBV12-3 or TRBV12-4 and J is TRBJ2-5; weak D call: TRBD2 (6 bases). The CDR3 is 12 residues long. Trimming took off 8 bases at V and 2 bases at J, with 9 bases between the two ends. The CDR3 nucleotides read TGTGCCAGCCGCGGGGAGCAAGAGACCCAGTACTTC. It codes for CASRGEQETQYF.

This chain links TRBV5-1 with TRBJ1-2, with a possible D match to TRBD1 (5 bases). Germline V gene data show CDR1 as SGHRS and CDR2 as YFSETQ. The CDR3 spans 14 residues. V lost 4 bases, J lost 4 bases, and 14 bases lay in between. The CDR3 DNA follows: TGCGCCAGCAGCCGAGACGGGGGTGGCTATGGCTACACCTTC. Its protein is CASSRDGGGYGYTF.

The chain carries TRBV4-2 and TRBJ1-2; TRBD1 is a possible D gene (6 bases). Germline CDR1 LGHNA, CDR2 YNFKEQ. The V and J ends lost 0 bases and 4 bases respectively, with 12 bases between them. The CDR3 is 15 amino acids. Here the CDR3 DNA reads TGTGCCAGCAGCCAAGAGGAACAGGGCCTCTATGGCTACACCTTC. It yields the protein CASSQEEQGLYGYTF.

V gene TRBV3-1 (or the pseudogene TRBV3-2) combines with J gene TRBJ1-1, with a weak D call TRBD1 (6 bases). The ends were cut back, 4 bases at V and 4 bases at J, with 10 bases in the middle. Germline-derived CDR1 and CDR2 are LGHDT and YNNKEL (reference sequence). This CDR3 has 13 residues. DNA of the CDR3: TGTGCCAGCAGCCCCCCCAGGGGCACTGAAGCTTTCTTT. It specifies CASSPPRGTEAFF.

V usage is TRBV2 and J usage is TRBJ1-6; D not resolved. From germline, CDR1 is SNHLY and CDR2 FYNNEI. CDR3 length: 16 residues. The V gene lost 3 bases and the J gene lost 7 bases, with 16 bases spanning the gap. Written as DNA, the CDR3 is TGTGCCAGCAGTGACAGGCCACCCCAGATCAATTCACCCCTCCACTTT. Translation gives CASSDRPPQINSPLHF.